Sequencing of this TCR beta chain was carried out in a study of shared clonotypes between healthy human individuals. Method: immunoSEQ multiplex PCR; TCRdb's copy keeps in-frame clones and lacks some. The sample holds about 2.1 million clones, just over 90% seen once. CD45RO-negative, CCR7-positively selected cells formed the naive CD8 fraction, excluding terminally differentiated effector memory CD45RA+ cells. The V segment lost 3 bases and the J segment 1 base; nucleotides outside the gene matches: 4. The V gene's germline CDR1 is MNHEY and CDR2 SMNVEV (reference sequence). The CDR3 extends over 16 amino acids.

The sequenced sample was naive CD8+ T cells from PBMCs. The V and J genes are TRBV27 and TRBJ2-3; 10 bases agree with TRBD2. The receptor's source is a man aged 18 to 30 in good health. Some clones in this sample may be carry-over from other donors' samples. The CDR3 here is CASSFLAGEGTDTQYF. As DNA, the CDR3 is TGTGCCAGCAGTTTCCTAGCGGGAGAGGGCACAGATACGCAGTATTTT.